This TCR beta chain was recovered during a study of T cell responses to AZD1222 COVID-19 vaccine (TCRdb year 2021). A note on the overall study: Because spike-specific TCR depth and breadth did not differ between the two schedules, AZD1222 recipients who got a second dose at roughly 4 weeks were pooled with those who got a second dose at roughly 12 weeks. A total of just over 230 trial participants underwent TCR sequencing, of whom about 210 had received two doses of AZD1222 and about 25 had received two doses of the MenACWY control vaccine. Trial participants were enrolled by age into subgroups of 18-55, 56-69 and 70-plus years, and 148, 28 and 57 TCR-sequenced participants, respectively, were included in these subgroups.

V trim: 3 bases; J trim: 1 base; unmatched bases: 6. The CDR3 runs 16 residues from the cysteine to the phenylalanine. Solely the CDR3 DNA is kept, with 48 bases framed from the first base. Sequences LNHDA (CDR1) and SQIVND (CDR2) are obtained from the germline V gene (reference sequence). The CDR3 regions of human TCRbeta chains were analyzed by immunosequencing. Per the source publication's procedure: TCRs in the repertoires were compared against a reference library of SARS-CoV-2-specific TCRs that had been generated with the MIRA antigen-specificity platform. Breadth was defined as the fraction of unique TCRs that were SARS-CoV-2-associated, and depth was defined as the fraction of total T cells that were SARS-CoV-2-associated. Using the MIRA data, each spike-specific TCR was mapped to the spike region that the TCR reacts to and placed in a CD4 or CD8 class. Log10-transformed breadth and depth values were compared by one-way ANOVA with Sidak's multiple comparisons tests. This immuneACCESS table, as held by TCRdb, lists in-frame sequences with V and J called but not all clones. Of the missing ones, under half trace to an unresolved V gene in checked studies; the others have no known cause. V and J calls plus clone size are reproduced from that table; the DNA served to infer D and trimming. This sample comprises 130,000 to 150,000 clones, about 91% of them detected only once. The ten largest clones take up about 2.1% of the sample.

In regard to this clone: Its antigen remains undetermined. Base-call qualities are not available, and no considerably larger clone is one nucleotide away.

Overall study results and their limits: CD4 TCRs associated with the vaccine covered the entire spike protein, and the dominant responses were in regions 160-218 and 743-854. Epitopes outside the regions mutated in the B.1.351 and B.1.1.7 variants were reportedly recognized by nearly half of the unique spike-specific TCRs. A significant rise in spike-specific TCR breadth and depth was observed after two AZD1222 doses relative to day 0 and relative to MenACWY recipients. Because no samples from the day 14 peak response were available, repertoires could be characterized only after the peak T cell response. Conclusions about previously exposed vaccinees were limited because only six AZD1222 recipients were SARS-CoV-2 seropositive at baseline. The 56-69-year group was small, and its depth increase did not reach significance, likely because of low power. Participants were mostly white British and included more females than males, and it was suggested by the authors that clonal diversity may have been underestimated.

The time point label on this specimen signifies: baseline before first vaccination. Vaccinee samples came from UK trials COV001 and COV002, including a single-blind randomized controlled phase 2/3 trial of AZD1222 (ChAdOx1 nCoV-19) in healthy adults. For TCRbeta chain sequencing, PBMC samples were collected from trial participants at day 0 and at day 28 after the second dose. The sequence links TRBV19 to TRBJ2-3; TRBD1 agrees with 8 junctional bases. The TCR originated in an adult in good health. The sample in question was peripheral blood, obtained on day 0 of AZD1222 vaccination. CDR3 sequence: CASSIGDRWGTDTQYF. The DNA sequence follows: TGTGCCAGTAGTATCGGGGACAGGTGGGGCACAGATACGCAGTATTTT.